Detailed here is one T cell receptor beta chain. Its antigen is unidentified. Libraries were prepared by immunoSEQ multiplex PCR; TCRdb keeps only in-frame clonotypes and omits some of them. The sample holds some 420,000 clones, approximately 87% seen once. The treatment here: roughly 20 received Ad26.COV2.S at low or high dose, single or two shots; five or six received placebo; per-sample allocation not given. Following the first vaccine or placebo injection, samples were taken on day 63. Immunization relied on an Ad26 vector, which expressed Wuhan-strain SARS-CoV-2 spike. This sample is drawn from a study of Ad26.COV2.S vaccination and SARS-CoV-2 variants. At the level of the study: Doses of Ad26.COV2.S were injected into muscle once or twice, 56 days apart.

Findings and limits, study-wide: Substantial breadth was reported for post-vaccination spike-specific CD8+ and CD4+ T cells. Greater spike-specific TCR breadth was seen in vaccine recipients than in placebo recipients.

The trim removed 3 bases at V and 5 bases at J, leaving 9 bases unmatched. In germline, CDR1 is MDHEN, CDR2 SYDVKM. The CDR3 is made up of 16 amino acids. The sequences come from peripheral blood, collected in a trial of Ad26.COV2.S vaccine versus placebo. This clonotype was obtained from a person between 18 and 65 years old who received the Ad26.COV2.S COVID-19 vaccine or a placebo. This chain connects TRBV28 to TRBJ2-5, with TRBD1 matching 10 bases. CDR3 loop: CASSFTGTGAVETQYF. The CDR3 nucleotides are TGTGCCAGCAGTTTCACCGGGACAGGGGCGGTGGAGACCCAGTACTTC.